These T cell receptor beta chains were read from a single sample in a study of blood T cell repertoires in COVID-19. Assay: immunoSEQ multiplex PCR; the TCRdb copy retains only in-frame clones and omits some. The top ten hold more than 7.5% of the sample, which has 300,000 to 400,000 clones, roughly 90% seen once. The material sequenced was peripheral blood. These receptors were collected from a man under 40 with COVID-19, enrolled during active disease. Each CDR3 is given with its conserved first and last residue. Fields, in order: V gene, D gene, J gene, clone size, CDR3 protein, CDR3 DNA. A D gene is named only where the DNA matches it firmly. Only part of the rows carry a size: once, few, many, or a class if the clone is expanded.

v_gene: TRBV12-2
d_gene: -
j_gene: TRBJ2-3
abundance: -
CDR3aa: CASRLARVRDRAPHSTDTQYF
CDR3nt: TGTGCAAGTCGCTTAGCGCGAGTCCGGGACAGGGCCCCCCATAGCACAGATACGCAGTATTTT

v_gene: TRBV7-9
d_gene: -
j_gene: TRBJ2-5
abundance: -
CDR3aa: CASSLGAGPALETQYF
CDR3nt: TGTGCCAGCAGCTTAGGCGCGGGGCCCGCCCTAGAGACCCAGTACTTC

v_gene: TRBV7-2
d_gene: TRBD1
j_gene: TRBJ1-1
abundance: -
CDR3aa: CASSFRGQGTEAFF
CDR3nt: TGTGCCAGCAGCTTTAGGGGACAGGGTACTGAAGCTTTCTTT

v_gene: TRBV19
d_gene: TRBD2
j_gene: TRBJ2-7
abundance: -
CDR3aa: CASSREAGSGTSGYEQYF
CDR3nt: TGTGCCAGTAGTAGAGAGGCAGGGTCGGGGACTAGCGGTTACGAGCAGTACTTC

v_gene: TRBV18
d_gene: TRBD1
j_gene: TRBJ2-1
abundance: -
CDR3aa: CASSPPSQGVGEQFF
CDR3nt: TGTGCCAGCTCACCGCCGTCTCAGGGGGTAGGGGAGCAGTTCTTC

v_gene: TRBV27
d_gene: -
j_gene: TRBJ1-2
abundance: -
CDR3aa: CASPAASPNYGYTF
CDR3nt: TGTGCCAGCCCTGCCGCAAGCCCTAACTATGGCTACACCTTC

v_gene: TRBV6-6
d_gene: -
j_gene: TRBJ2-3
abundance: -
CDR3aa: CASSYYVGGQTDTQYF
CDR3nt: TGTGCCAGCAGTTACTATGTCGGGGGGCAGACAGATACGCAGTATTTT

v_gene: TRBV5-1
d_gene: TRBD2
j_gene: TRBJ2-3
abundance: -
CDR3aa: CASSLSPHNSGRQTDTQYF
CDR3nt: TGCGCCAGCAGCTTGTCCCCTCACAATAGCGGGAGGCAGACAGATACGCAGTATTTT

v_gene: TRBV7-2
d_gene: -
j_gene: TRBJ2-3
abundance: -
CDR3aa: CASSSPKMRRNTDTQYF
CDR3nt: TGTGCCAGCAGCTCGCCCAAGATGAGGCGGAACACAGATACGCAGTATTTT

v_gene: TRBV7-3
d_gene: -
j_gene: TRBJ1-2
abundance: -
CDR3aa: CASSPGGREANYGYTF
CDR3nt: TGTGCCAGCAGCCCCGGAGGCCGCGAAGCTAACTATGGCTACACCTTC

v_gene: TRBV25-1
d_gene: TRBD1
j_gene: TRBJ1-2
abundance: -
CDR3aa: CATSRGAGYGYTF
CDR3nt: TGTGCCACCAGCAGGGGGGCGGGCTATGGCTACACCTTC

v_gene: TRBV19
d_gene: -
j_gene: TRBJ1-1
abundance: -
CDR3aa: CASSITENTEAFF
CDR3nt: TGTGCCAGTAGTATTACAGAGAACACTGAAGCTTTCTTT

v_gene: TRBV7-9
d_gene: -
j_gene: TRBJ2-7
abundance: -
CDR3aa: CASSQTRNEQYF
CDR3nt: TGTGCCAGCAGCCAGACAAGGAACGAGCAGTACTTC

v_gene: TRBV10-3
d_gene: -
j_gene: TRBJ2-7
abundance: -
CDR3aa: CAISETEKYYEQYF
CDR3nt: TGTGCCATCAGTGAAACCGAGAAGTACTACGAGCAGTACTTC

v_gene: TRBV27
d_gene: TRBD1
j_gene: TRBJ1-2
abundance: -
CDR3aa: CASRTGGAYVYGYTF
CDR3nt: TGTGCCAGCCGAACAGGGGGCGCTTATGTCTATGGCTACACCTTC

v_gene: TRBV18
d_gene: TRBD1
j_gene: TRBJ2-5
abundance: -
CDR3aa: CASSDRGRQTQYF
CDR3nt: TGTGCCAGCTCAGACAGGGGTCGACAGACCCAGTACTTC

v_gene: TRBV7-2
d_gene: -
j_gene: TRBJ2-3
abundance: -
CDR3aa: CASSLGEDHRQYF
CDR3nt: TGTGCCAGCAGCTTGGGGGAGGATCATAGGCAGTATTTT

v_gene: TRBV11-2
d_gene: TRBD2
j_gene: TRBJ2-2
abundance: -
CDR3aa: CASMLAEDAGELFF
CDR3nt: TGTGCCAGCATGCTAGCGGAGGATGCCGGGGAGCTGTTTTTT

v_gene: TRBV6-2/TRBV6-3
d_gene: -
j_gene: TRBJ2-7
abundance: -
CDR3aa: CASSYGGTVTYEQYF
CDR3nt: TGTGCCAGCAGTTACGGGGGGACAGTCACCTACGAGCAGTACTTC

v_gene: TRBV9
d_gene: TRBD1
j_gene: TRBJ1-1
abundance: few
CDR3aa: CASSELDRGEVGAFF
CDR3nt: TGTGCCAGCAGCGAATTGGACAGGGGCGAGGTGGGGGCTTTCTTT

v_gene: TRBV2
d_gene: -
j_gene: TRBJ1-1
abundance: few
CDR3aa: CASSVGARARAFF
CDR3nt: TGTGCCAGCAGTGTGGGGGCCCGGGCGCGGGCTTTCTTT

v_gene: TRBV24-1
d_gene: TRBD1
j_gene: TRBJ1-5
abundance: -
CDR3aa: CATSDLPRTGPYSNQPQHF
CDR3nt: TGTGCCACCAGTGATTTGCCGCGGACAGGCCCTTATAGCAATCAGCCCCAGCATTTT

v_gene: TRBV10-3
d_gene: -
j_gene: TRBJ1-1
abundance: -
CDR3aa: CAISRQSQGVNTEAFF
CDR3nt: TGTGCCATCAGCAGACAGTCCCAAGGGGTGAACACTGAAGCTTTCTTT

v_gene: TRBV2
d_gene: -
j_gene: TRBJ1-4
abundance: -
CDR3aa: CASRAQGFGTNEKLFF
CDR3nt: TGTGCCAGCAGAGCCCAGGGGTTTGGGACTAATGAAAAACTGTTTTTT

v_gene: TRBV2
d_gene: -
j_gene: TRBJ1-5
abundance: few
CDR3aa: CASRKTENSNQPQHF
CDR3nt: TGTGCCAGCAGGAAGACAGAAAATAGCAATCAGCCCCAGCATTTT

v_gene: TRBV4-3
d_gene: TRBD2
j_gene: TRBJ2-3
abundance: -
CDR3aa: CASSLTSTPGTQYF
CDR3nt: TGCGCCAGCAGCCTGACTAGCACCCCAGGTACGCAGTATTTT

v_gene: TRBV10-2
d_gene: TRBD1
j_gene: TRBJ2-5
abundance: -
CDR3aa: CASREGPGQGQETQYF
CDR3nt: TGCGCCAGCAGAGAGGGACCGGGACAGGGACAAGAGACCCAGTACTTC

v_gene: TRBV6-5
d_gene: TRBD1
j_gene: TRBJ2-1
abundance: -
CDR3aa: CASQTDRGPTNEQFF
CDR3nt: TGTGCCAGCCAAACGGACAGGGGGCCTACGAATGAGCAGTTCTTC